The present entry profiles one T cell receptor beta chain with its context. In this sample, this clone turned up once. The antigen it binds to is not known. Base qualities are not recorded, but no much larger clone differs from it by a single base. The receptor library was made with the immunoSEQ multiplex PCR assay. For the multiplex PCR, a mixture combining 60 forward primers for TCR Vbeta segments and 13 reverse primers for TCR Jbeta segments was used. The CDR3 region of rearranged TCR beta genes was amplified from genomic DNA with a multiplex PCR assay. The Illumina HiSeq System was used to sequence the amplified TCR beta libraries as 87-base-pair reads. The authors processed their data as follows. A later analysis tallied 75 million to 95 million unique TCR beta chains across the 666 repertoires, and about 12 million of those chains were shared by two or more donors. Raw reads were error-corrected and collapsed into unique sequences with a nearest-neighbor algorithm that merged closely related sequences to remove PCR and sequencing errors. V, D and J gene segments were assigned by aligning CDR3 sequences to IMGT reference sequences. For a sequence to be retained, a match of at least six nucleotides was required to both a V gene segment and a J gene segment. A rearrangement was called productive if the CDR3 had no stop codons and remained in frame with V and J, and every other rearrangement was called non-productive. Following IMGT convention, CDR3 was defined as the stretch from the second conserved V-encoded cysteine to the conserved J-encoded phenylalanine. The earlier analysis of 500 to 600 of the donors excluded sequences that lacked an unambiguous match to a single V gene segment. In an earlier analysis of approximately 590 of the donors, a V segment was called functional when productive rearrangements were above 56.7%, and segregating when the standard deviation between donors exceeded 5%. To diagnose cytomegalovirus status from the catalog of TCR beta chain sequences, a statistical classification framework was built. In a later analysis, TCR nucleotide sequences were compared against IMGT/GENE-DB human TR gene sequences so that V and J genes could be assigned. The TCRdist pipeline was used in a later analysis to assign CDR3 sequences and most-parsimonious VDJ recombination scenarios. In a later analysis, each TCR beta chain was defined by its CDR3 amino acid sequence together with its V-gene family, and reads without a unique V-gene family were excluded. To address suspected cross-contamination and a sequencing artifact, a later analysis removed around 600 highly shared, low-generation-probability nucleotide sequences. A later analysis calculated a clonal expansion index for each public chain from normalized within-repertoire ranks of inferred template counts. A later analysis computed generation probabilities with a VDJ recombination model fitted to out-of-frame rearrangements, and checked the results against IGoR. In a later analysis, hypergeometric tests were used to score TCR-TCR, TCR-HLA and TCR-CMV co-occurrence, with a repertoire-size bias correction applied to TCR pairs. A later analysis estimated false discovery rates by permuting HLA or CMV assignments 20 times. A later analysis grouped co-occurring TCRs with DBSCAN, adding TCRdist sequence similarity when clustering within HLA-allele-positive subsets. For co-occurrence clustering, repertoires with fewer than 30,000 or more than 120,000 public chains were excluded, along with a handful of repertoires with anomalous nucleotide sharing. TCRdb obtained this table from immuneACCESS and retained in-frame rearrangements with V and J assigned. These tables miss some clones; where compared with another copy, unresolved V genes account for less than half of the shortfall, and the remainder is unexplained. Clone size and V and J calls were adopted from that table, with D and trimming inferred from the DNA. Present in this sample are roughly 100,000 clones, around four fifths of which were seen just once. The top ten clones comprise 1.5% to 2% of the sample.

The sample comes from a study of cytomegalovirus exposure and HLA in healthy donors (dated by TCRdb to 2016 to 2017). Context from the whole study: An earlier analysis of several hundred of the donors reported 276 Gb of sequence data and 117 million unique TCR beta sequences obtained from 180 million or so T cells. About 280 gigabases of sequencing data and around 80 million unique TCR sequences made up an early release that covered about 640 HLA-typed donors. Among the approximately 400 genotyped donors, around 79% belonged to the genetic ancestry cluster associated with self-reported Caucasian donors. The study aimed to test whether cataloging public T cell receptors could reveal signatures of past pathogen exposure. The T cell repertoires of some 670 subjects were profiled by immunosequencing and related to cytomegalovirus serostatus. Besides the first cohort of hundreds of subjects, a separate validation cohort made up of over 95 different subjects was used. The study combined high-throughput TCR immunosequencing, statistical association of individual TCRs with disease status, and machine learning to predict cytomegalovirus infection status. To study patterns of TCR occurrence, a later analysis re-analyzed previously published TCR beta repertoires from just over 650 donors and added high-resolution HLA genotyping. Rather than drawing on any new phenotypic data, the later analysis identified candidate immune exposures from TCR beta sequences and the way those sequences occurred across donors. In an earlier analysis of 500 to 650 of the donors, high-throughput TCR beta sequencing was used to judge whether each TCR beta V gene segment behaved as functional or pseudogenic. Alongside the repertoire data, information on donor age, sex, ethnicity and CMV serostatus was compiled. In a later genetic analysis, genome-wide SNP genotypes for about 65% of the 666 donors were used, and that subset was treated as a discovery cohort. All discovery cohort repertoires had been generated on a single sequencing platform. Both class I and class II loci were covered by HLA typing, at four-digit resolution. Typing coverage varied by locus: roughly 629-640 donors for A, B, C, DRB1 and DQB1; roughly 560 for DQA1; about 590 for DPA1; 450 to 480 for DPB1. Because of strong linkage in the cohort, roughly 5 DR-DQ haplotypes were treated as single units for association and clustering. On average, 235,054 unique TCR beta nucleotide sequences were sequenced per donor among about 400 genotyped donors of the cohort, with roughly 20% of those sequences being non-productive. Here is what the overall study found, with its caveats: Broadly in line with IMGT annotations, most TCR beta V segments showed up in productive rearrangements about 87% or about 30% of the time in an earlier analysis of about 500 of the donors. Correlated functional status among segregating V segments might be attributable to linkage disequilibrium, but an unknown experimental factor could not be ruled out. According to a later analysis, most CMV-associated TCR beta chains appeared to be HLA-restricted, and the HLA associations seemed to be driven largely by CMV exposure. The 87-base-pair reads could not distinguish some IMGT-functional V segments, including TRBV6-2 and TRBV6-3, so those segments were excluded. At a false discovery rate of 0.05, a later analysis linked under 20,000 TCR beta sequences to specific HLA alleles. The earlier analysis of a few hundred of the donors excluded some 15 rarely observed V segments, including chromosome 9 orphons, because counts were too low. Compared with the roughly 700-donor mean, donors in an Asian-associated ancestry cluster had fewer N-insertions in productive TCRs, according to a later genetic analysis. Cytomegalovirus status was reported to be diagnosed by the classifier with high specificity and sensitivity in both the original and validation cohorts. The cohort was sequenced for TCR beta chains only, and without alpha or paired-chain data the features that could be detected were limited. For the cohort, immune exposure information was limited to CMV serostatus. HLA typing was unavailable for some donors at each locus, so association tests used only the typed subset. The authors suggested that the approach could potentially be generalized to other disease states and immunological phenotypes. While some public TCRs were present in many individuals, most TCR sequences turned up only very rarely across donors. A few of the identified cytomegalovirus-associated TCR beta chains were confirmed in vitro to be specific for cytomegalovirus antigens. When HLA alleles, especially DR and DQ, strongly co-occurred, attributing TCR associations to individual alleles was difficult. In a later analysis, HLA-associated TCR beta chains were found to be more clonally expanded and to have lower generation probabilities than equally common non-associated chains. A group of highly shared sequence variants was considered likely to be a technical artifact of the sequencing pipeline. Roughly uniform sequencing depth across donors was assumed in presence/absence analyses, although this assumption may not hold. A further reported finding was that TCR beta sequences accurately predicted the HLA-A and HLA-B alleles for most subjects in the first cohort. A later genetic analysis associated a missense DCLRE1C variant with V-gene and J-gene trimming of TCR beta chains, and an independent cohort replicated the association. In the study, 164 TCR beta chains were listed as associated with cytomegalovirus. In a later analysis, the rate of TCR association differed among HLA loci, with DRB1 alleles having the most associated TCRs and HLA-C alleles having the fewest. According to a later analysis, parvovirus B19, influenza, CMV and Epstein-Barr virus appeared linked to several top co-occurrence clusters.

From the cysteine up to the phenylalanine, the CDR3 has a length of 14 residues. Only CDR3 DNA remains: 42 bases, in frame from the first base. The trim is 2 bases for V and 9 bases for J, with a gap of 14 bases between the germline ends. CDR1 and CDR2, looked up from the germline V gene, are SGHTA and FQGTGA. The cohort was made up of approximately 670 healthy bone marrow donors. At the time of sampling, all cohort members were nominally healthy, though unrecorded immune exposures were likely present. The donor was CMV seronegative and belonged to the group of more than 300 seronegative cohort members. A peripheral blood sample was collected from each donor, and TCR beta sequencing was performed on peripheral blood mononuclear cells. Genomic DNA was extracted from the blood cell samples with the Qiagen DNeasy Blood Extraction Kit.

Sequenced input: PBMCs. The sequence came from a middle-aged man in good health and CMV-seronegative. The V and J genes are TRBV7-3 and TRBJ2-1; no confident D gene assignment can be made. Here the CDR3 is given as CASSLLESSTEQFF. The sequenced DNA is TGTGCCAGCAGCTTACTAGAGAGTTCTACTGAGCAGTTCTTC. The full variable domain, completed from the reference TRBV7-3 and TRBJ2-1 proteins outside the CDR3, reads GAGVSQTPSNKVTEKGKYVELRCDPISGHTALYWYRQSLGQGPEFLIYFQGTGAADDSGLPNDRFFAVRPEGSVSTLKIQRTERGDSAVYLCASSLLESSTEQFFGPGTRLTVL.